The rows below give T cell receptor beta chains drawn from one sample of a study of blood T cell repertoires in COVID-19. This table comes from immunoSEQ multiplex PCR, and its TCRdb copy is limited to in-frame clones, with some not included. The sample includes about 300,000 clones, 90% to 95% of them seen just once. The specimen sequenced was peripheral blood. These receptors were collected from a woman in her twenties or thirties with COVID-19, enrolled during active disease. The conserved cysteine and the conserved F or W are not part of the CDR3 here.

v_call cdr3_aa
TRBV5-5 ASSSSRNTEAF
TRBV5-1 ASSLRDSSYEQY
TRBV7-9 ASSLVGTGSGQPQH
TRBV6-5 ASSPFDRNTEAF
TRBV5-4 ASSLGGGESYNEQF
TRBV5-4 ASSGTGGLGANVLT
TRBV5-1 ASSSSGQGDYGYT
TRBV30 AWSVSSGSTYNEQF
TRBV28 ASSGTGQNYGYT
TRBV2 ASSERPRVANEKLF
TRBV27 ASIREWGMNTEAF
TRBV6-5 ASTQGSTYNSPLH
TRBV19 ASSGILRQSNEQF
TRBV9 ASRRVLNTEAF
TRBV3-1/TRBV3-2 ASSQVESTIY
TRBV5-1 ASSATGGFGYT